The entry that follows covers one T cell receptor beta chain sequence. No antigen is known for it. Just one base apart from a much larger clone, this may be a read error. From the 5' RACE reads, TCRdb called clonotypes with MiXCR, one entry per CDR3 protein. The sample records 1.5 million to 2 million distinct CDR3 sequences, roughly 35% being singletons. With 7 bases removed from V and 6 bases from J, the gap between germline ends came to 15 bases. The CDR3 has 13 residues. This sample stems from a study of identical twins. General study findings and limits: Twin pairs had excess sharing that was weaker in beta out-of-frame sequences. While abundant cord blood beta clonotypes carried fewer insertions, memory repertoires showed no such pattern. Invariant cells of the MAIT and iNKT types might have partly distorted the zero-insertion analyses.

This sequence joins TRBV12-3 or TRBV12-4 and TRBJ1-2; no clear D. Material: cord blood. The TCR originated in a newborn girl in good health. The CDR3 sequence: CASTPRSLHGYTF. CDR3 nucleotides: TGTGCCAGCACTCCTCGGAGCCTCCATGGCTACACCTTC.